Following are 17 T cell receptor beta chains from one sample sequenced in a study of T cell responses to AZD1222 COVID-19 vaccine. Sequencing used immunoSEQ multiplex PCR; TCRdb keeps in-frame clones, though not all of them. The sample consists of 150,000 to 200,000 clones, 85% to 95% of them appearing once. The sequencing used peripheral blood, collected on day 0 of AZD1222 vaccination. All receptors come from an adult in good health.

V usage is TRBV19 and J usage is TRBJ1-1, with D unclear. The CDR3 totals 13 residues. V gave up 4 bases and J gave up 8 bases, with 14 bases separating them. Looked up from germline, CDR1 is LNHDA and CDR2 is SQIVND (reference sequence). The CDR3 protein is CASSRGRAREAFF. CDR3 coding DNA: TGTGCCAGTAGTAGGGGTCGGGCCAGAGAAGCTTTCTTT.

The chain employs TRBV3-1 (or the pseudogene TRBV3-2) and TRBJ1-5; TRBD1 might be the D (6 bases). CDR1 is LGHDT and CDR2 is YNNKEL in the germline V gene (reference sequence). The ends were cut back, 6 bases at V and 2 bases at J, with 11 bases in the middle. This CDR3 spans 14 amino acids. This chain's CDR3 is CASRSGVGNQPQHF. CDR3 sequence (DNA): TGTGCCAGCAGATCAGGGGTAGGCAATCAGCCCCAGCATTTT.

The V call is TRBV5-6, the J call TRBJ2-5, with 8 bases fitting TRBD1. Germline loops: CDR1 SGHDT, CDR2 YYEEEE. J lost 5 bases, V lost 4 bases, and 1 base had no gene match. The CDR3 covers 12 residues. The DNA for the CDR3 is TGTGCCAGCAGCCGGACAGGGGAGACCCAGTACTTC. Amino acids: CASSRTGETQYF.

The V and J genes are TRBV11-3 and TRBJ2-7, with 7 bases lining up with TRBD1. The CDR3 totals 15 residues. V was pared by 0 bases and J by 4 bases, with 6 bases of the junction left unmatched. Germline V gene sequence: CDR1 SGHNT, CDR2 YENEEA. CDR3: CASSLDSGTAYEQYF. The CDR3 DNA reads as TGTGCCAGCAGCTTAGATAGTGGGACAGCGTACGAGCAGTACTTC.

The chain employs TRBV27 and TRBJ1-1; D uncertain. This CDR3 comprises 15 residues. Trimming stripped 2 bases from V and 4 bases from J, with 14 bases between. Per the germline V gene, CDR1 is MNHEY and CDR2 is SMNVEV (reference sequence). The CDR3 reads CASSLGSRGGTEAFF. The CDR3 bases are TGTGCCAGCAGTTTAGGGTCGCGGGGAGGCACTGAAGCTTTCTTT.

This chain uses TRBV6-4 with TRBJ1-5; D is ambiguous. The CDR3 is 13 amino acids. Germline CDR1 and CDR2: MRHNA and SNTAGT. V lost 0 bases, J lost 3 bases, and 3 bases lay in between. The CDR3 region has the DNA TGTGCCAGCAGTGACTCTCCCAATCAGCCCCAGCATTTT. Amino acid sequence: CASSDSPNQPQHF.

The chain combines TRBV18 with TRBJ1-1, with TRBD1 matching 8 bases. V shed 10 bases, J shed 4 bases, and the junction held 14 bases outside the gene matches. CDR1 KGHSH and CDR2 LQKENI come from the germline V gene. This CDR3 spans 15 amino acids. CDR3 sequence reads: CATSVTGGVGTEAFF. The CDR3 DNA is TGTGCCACCTCGGTAACAGGGGGAGTGGGCACTGAAGCTTTCTTT.

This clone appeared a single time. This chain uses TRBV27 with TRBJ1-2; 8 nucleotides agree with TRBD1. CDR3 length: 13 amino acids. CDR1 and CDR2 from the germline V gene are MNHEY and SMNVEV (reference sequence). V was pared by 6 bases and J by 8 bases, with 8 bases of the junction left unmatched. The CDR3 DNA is TGTGCCAGCAGGTCAGGGGGCGCGGGCGGCTACACCTTC. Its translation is CASRSGGAGGYTF.

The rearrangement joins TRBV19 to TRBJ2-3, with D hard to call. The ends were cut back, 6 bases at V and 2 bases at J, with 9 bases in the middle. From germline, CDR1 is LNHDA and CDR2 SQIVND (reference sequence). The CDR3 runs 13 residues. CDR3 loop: CASSPSATDTQYF. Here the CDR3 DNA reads TGTGCCAGTAGCCCCTCGGCCACAGATACGCAGTATTTT.

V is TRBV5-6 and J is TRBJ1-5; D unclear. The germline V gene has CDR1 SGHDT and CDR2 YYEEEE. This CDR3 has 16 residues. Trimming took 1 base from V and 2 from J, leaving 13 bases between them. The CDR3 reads CASSLSRRTGNQPQHF. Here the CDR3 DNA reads TGTGCCAGCAGCTTGAGCAGGCGAACTGGCAATCAGCCCCAGCATTTT.

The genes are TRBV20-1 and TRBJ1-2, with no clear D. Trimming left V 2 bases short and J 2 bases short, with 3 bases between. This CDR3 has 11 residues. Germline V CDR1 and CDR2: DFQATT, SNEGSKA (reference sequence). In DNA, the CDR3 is TGCAGTGCTAGACGGAACTATGGCTACACCTTC. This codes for CSARRNYGYTF.

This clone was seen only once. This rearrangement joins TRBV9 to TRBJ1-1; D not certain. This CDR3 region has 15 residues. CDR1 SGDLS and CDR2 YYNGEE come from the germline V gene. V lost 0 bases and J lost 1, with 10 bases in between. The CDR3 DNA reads TGTGCCAGCAGCGTAGCCGTTAGTTGGAACACTGAAGCTTTCTTT. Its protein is CASSVAVSWNTEAFF.

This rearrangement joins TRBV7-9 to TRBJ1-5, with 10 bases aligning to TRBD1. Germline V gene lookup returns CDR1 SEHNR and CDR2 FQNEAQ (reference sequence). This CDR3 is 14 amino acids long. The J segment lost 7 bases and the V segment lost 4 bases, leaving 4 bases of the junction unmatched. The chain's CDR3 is CASSSGQGNQPQHF. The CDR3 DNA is TGTGCCAGCAGCTCGGGACAGGGGAACCAGCCCCAGCATTTT.

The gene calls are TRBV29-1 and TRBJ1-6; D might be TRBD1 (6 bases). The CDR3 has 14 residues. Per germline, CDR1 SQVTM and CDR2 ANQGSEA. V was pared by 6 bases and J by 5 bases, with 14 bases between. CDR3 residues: CSVAERTDNSPLHF. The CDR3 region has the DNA TGCAGCGTCGCCGAAAGGACAGATAATTCACCCCTCCACTTT.

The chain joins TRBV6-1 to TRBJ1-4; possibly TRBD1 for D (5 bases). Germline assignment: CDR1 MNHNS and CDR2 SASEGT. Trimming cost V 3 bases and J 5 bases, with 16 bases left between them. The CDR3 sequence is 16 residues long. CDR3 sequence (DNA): TGTGCCAGCAGTGACAATACTCAGGGTTGGAATGAAAAACTGTTTTTT. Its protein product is CASSDNTQGWNEKLFF.

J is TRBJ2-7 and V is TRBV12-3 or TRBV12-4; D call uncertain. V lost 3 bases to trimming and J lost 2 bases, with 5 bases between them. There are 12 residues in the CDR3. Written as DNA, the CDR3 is TGTGCCAGCAGTTTCGGCACCTACGAGCAGTACTTC. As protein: CASSFGTYEQYF.

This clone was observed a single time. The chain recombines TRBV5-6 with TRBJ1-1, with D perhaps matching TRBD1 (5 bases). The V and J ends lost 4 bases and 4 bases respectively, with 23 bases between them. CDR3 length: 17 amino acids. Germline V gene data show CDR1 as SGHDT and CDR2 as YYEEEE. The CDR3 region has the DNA TGTGCCAGCAGCCCAATGACACGGCGGGGCAGAAGCACTGAAGCTTTCTTT. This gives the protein CASSPMTRRGRSTEAFF.